The T cell receptor beta chain described here comes from a study of cytotoxic CD8 clonotypes in ibrutinib-treated CLL. CDR3 length equals 15 residues. Germline values: CDR1 KGHSH, CDR2 LQKENI. Trimming left V 3 bases short and J 5 bases short, with 13 bases between. This clone turned up a few times. Antigen unknown. General study points: Clonality climbed at ibrutinib response, then dropped toward baseline at progression.

This table comes from immunoSEQ multiplex PCR, and its TCRdb copy is limited to in-frame clones, with some not included. The sample includes approximately 320,000 clones, about 64% seen only once; the top ten take about 6.7%. The chain links TRBV18 to TRBJ2-2, with a tentative D call TRBD1 (6 bases). The sequence derives from a human donor with chronic lymphocytic leukemia. Sequencing was performed on PBMCs, taken after 36 months of ibrutinib treatment. Here the CDR3 DNA reads TGTGCCAGCTCACCTGCTAGGCAGGGGACCGGGGAGCTGTTTTTT. Protein sequence: CASSPARQGTGELFF.